Below, 30 T cell receptor beta chains from the same sample are listed, as sequenced in a study of T cell changes during pregnancy in multiple sclerosis. Using immunoSEQ multiplex PCR, the repertoire was profiled, and TCRdb retains in-frame clones only, with some absent. The table records approximately 98,000 clones, approximately 90% of them present only once. The specimen was peripheral blood, collected after pregnancy. The receptors shown here come from a female donor in good health, enrolled as a control in a pregnancy study.

V and J are TRBV29-1 and TRBJ2-1; D is perhaps TRBD2 (6 bases). The CDR3 totals 12 residues. Germline assignment: CDR1 SQVTM and CDR2 ANQGSEA. Deletions cut 8 bases from V and 1 base from J, with 9 bases between. CDR3 loop: CSLSGSYNEQFF. The CDR3 DNA follows: TGCAGCCTCAGCGGGTCCTACAATGAGCAGTTCTTC.

The CDR3 nucleotides are TGTGCCAGCAGCTTAGCGTCGGGGTACTTAAGTGAAAAACTGTTTTTT. This gives the protein CASSLASGYLSEKLFF. V usage is TRBV7-8 and J usage is TRBJ1-4; D gene uncertain. The CDR3 spans 16 residues. V lost 0 bases, J lost 7 bases, and 15 bases lay in between. The V gene's germline CDR1 is SGHVS and CDR2 FQNEAQ.

The CDR3 reads CASSLQGSTDTQYF. Here the CDR3 DNA reads TGTGCCAGCAGCTTACAGGGGAGCACAGATACGCAGTATTTT. The chain couples TRBV5-4 to TRBJ2-3, with TRBD1 matching over 7 bases. CDR3 size: 14 residues. The junction had 0 bases not matched to a gene; V was cut back by 2 bases and J by 0 bases. Germline V CDR1 and CDR2: SGHNT, YYREEE (reference sequence).

The chain is built from TRBV14 and TRBJ2-5; 11 bases match TRBD2. Germline V gene data show CDR1 as SGHDN and CDR2 as FVKESK. V lost 4 bases and J lost 3; bases outside the gene matches: 4. The CDR3 totals 15 residues. The CDR3 DNA reads as TGTGCCAGCAGCCGGACTAGCGGGCTCGAAGAGACCCAGTACTTC. The encoded protein is CASSRTSGLEETQYF.

This clone was counted once. This sequence joins TRBV27 and TRBJ1-1; 7 positions match TRBD1. Germline CDR1 and CDR2: MNHEY and SMNVEV (reference sequence). This CDR3 comprises 14 residues. The V segment lost 6 bases and the J segment 2 bases; nucleotides outside the gene matches: 6. CDR3 protein: CASSPGTANTEAFF. The DNA for the CDR3 is TGTGCCAGCAGCCCCGGGACAGCAAACACTGAAGCTTTCTTT.

The CDR3 region is CASKIRGQQNTEAFF. CDR3 sequence (DNA): TGTGCCAGTAAAATTCGAGGACAGCAGAACACTGAAGCTTTCTTT. J is TRBJ1-1 and V is TRBV19; tentatively, D is TRBD1 (6 bases). The V gene lost 7 bases and the J gene lost 1 base, with 16 bases spanning the gap. Germline CDR1 is LNHDA and CDR2 is SQIVND (reference sequence). The CDR3 loop spans 15 amino acids.

This clone was observed once. The V and J genes are TRBV6-6 and TRBJ1-5; D not resolved. With 5 bases removed from V and 6 bases from J, the gap between germline ends came to 14 bases. In germline, CDR1 is MNHNY, CDR2 SVGAGI (reference sequence). The CDR3 spans 14 residues. Here the CDR3 DNA reads TGTGCCAGCAGTCGGGGAATCGGGAGTCAGCCCCAGCATTTT. This sequence encodes CASSRGIGSQPQHF.

V is TRBV12-5 and J is TRBJ1-1; tentative D call: TRBD1 (6 bases). CDR1 is LGHNT, CDR2 FRNRAP, per germline. The CDR3 covers 12 residues. V dropped 4 bases and J dropped 8 bases, with 11 bases sitting between them. This chain's CDR3 is CASGSTGQEAFF. The CDR3 nucleotides read TGTGCTAGTGGTTCTACAGGACAGGAAGCTTTCTTT.

The V and J genes are TRBV6-5 and TRBJ2-1, with D possibly TRBD2 on 6 matching bases. The CDR3 consists of 15 residues. V was pared by 5 bases and J by 7 bases, with 18 bases between. Germline V gene lookup returns CDR1 MNHEY and CDR2 SVGAGI. CDR3 residues: CASSPRAGAGNEQFF. The CDR3 DNA follows: TGTGCCAGCAGTCCGCGAGCCGGGGCGGGGAATGAGCAGTTCTTC.

The chain is built from TRBV29-1 and TRBJ2-7; TRBD1 agrees at 8 bases. Trimming took 4 bases from V and 3 from J; bases not matched to a gene: 5. The CDR3 spans 13 residues. CDR1 and CDR2 (germline): SQVTM, ANQGSEA. The CDR3 sequence: CSVVLTGVYEQYF. The CDR3 bases are TGCAGCGTTGTTTTGACAGGGGTCTACGAGCAGTACTTC.

The chain has TRBV6-5 and TRBJ1-1, with TRBD1 matching 8 bases. Germline assignment: CDR1 MNHEY and CDR2 SVGAGI. Trimming removed 5 bases from V and 4 bases from J; junction bases left unmatched: 6. The CDR3 spans 14 residues. This chain's CDR3 is CASSGQGPLTEAFF. The CDR3 DNA sequence: TGTGCCAGCAGTGGACAGGGCCCTCTCACTGAAGCTTTCTTT.

With respect to this clone: One end of the junction fails to match germline, which may point to a read error. This chain links TRBV29-1 with TRBJ1-1; D remains ambiguous. The germline gives CDR1 SQVTM, CDR2 ANQGSEA. The CDR3 is made up of 14 amino acids. The CDR3 coding sequence is TGCAGCGCCCGATACACGGGGATGAACATTGAAGCTTTCTTT. Translation gives CSARYTGMNIEAFF.

This chain connects TRBV7-8 to TRBJ2-3; the match to TRBD2 covers 11 bases. CDR3 length equals 16 residues. With V trimmed by 5 bases and J by 3 bases, 7 bases remained unmatched. Germline loops: CDR1 SGHVS, CDR2 FQNEAQ. CDR3 sequence reads: CASSLPGLAATDTQYF. The CDR3, as DNA: TGTGCCAGCAGCCTACCGGGACTAGCGGCGACAGATACGCAGTATTTT.

This rearrangement joins TRBV9 to TRBJ2-7; D might be TRBD1 (6 bases). Germline V gene data show CDR1 as SGDLS and CDR2 as YYNGEE. This CDR3 has 14 residues. V gave up 6 bases and J gave up 1 base, with 14 bases separating them. The CDR3 sequence: CASNQGLNSYEQYF. In DNA, the CDR3 is TGTGCCAGCAACCAGGGGTTAAATTCCTACGAGCAGTACTTC.

As concerns this clone: The same CDR3 can be traced to other DNA sequences in this sample. Here the CDR3 DNA reads TGTGCCAGCAGTTACGGTGGGGGGGCTGGGGCCAACGTCCTGACTTTC. This sequence encodes CASSYGGGAGANVLTF. The chain is built from TRBV6-5 and TRBJ2-6; 7 bases are shared with TRBD2. J gave up 2 bases and V 2 bases, and 3 bases lay outside the gene matches. In germline, CDR1 is MNHEY, CDR2 SVGAGI. The CDR3 extends over 16 amino acids.

The rearrangement joins TRBV18 to TRBJ2-1; 9 positions match TRBD1. With V trimmed by 4 bases and J by 10 bases, 2 bases remained unmatched. Germline V gene sequence: CDR1 KGHSH, CDR2 LQKENI. This CDR3 has 12 residues. The CDR3 spells CASSRDRAEQFF. CDR3 nucleotide sequence: TGTGCCAGCTCACGGGACAGGGCAGAGCAGTTCTTC.

The genes are TRBV6-1 and TRBJ2-2, with a tentative D call TRBD1 (5 bases). Germline CDR1 MNHNS, CDR2 SASEGT. CDR3 size: 15 residues. V lost 10 bases to trimming and J lost 2 bases, with 17 bases between them. CDR3 coding DNA: TGTGCCACCGGAAAGGGGCGGTCAAACACCGGGGAGCTGTTTTTT. Translating gives CATGKGRSNTGELFF.

The chain joins TRBV7-3 to TRBJ2-2; 8 bases are shared with TRBD1. The CDR3 is 15 amino acids. With 5 bases clipped from V and 0 bases from J, the junction kept 2 bases outside the gene matches. Germline V gives CDR1 SGHTA, CDR2 FQGTGA. The CDR3 sequence is CASSAGGSNTGELFF. The CDR3 DNA is TGTGCCAGCAGCGCAGGGGGCTCGAACACCGGGGAGCTGTTTTTT.

This CDR3 reads CASSNWWRGVNEQFF. CDR3 DNA: TGTGCCAGTAGTAATTGGTGGCGGGGGGTCAATGAGCAGTTCTTC. The genes are TRBV19 and TRBJ2-1; 8 positions agree with TRBD2. CDR1 LNHDA and CDR2 SQIVND come from the germline V gene (reference sequence). The CDR3 sequence is 15 residues long. Trimming at V came to 4 bases and at J to 6 bases, leaving 8 bases not matched to a gene.

The V and J genes are TRBV7-8 and TRBJ1-2; a weak D match, TRBD1 (6 bases). Trimming removed 5 bases at V and 1 base at J, with 11 bases between. Germline CDR1 and CDR2: SGHVS and FQNEAQ. This CDR3 region has 14 residues. CDR3 sequence (DNA): TGTGCCAGCAGCGGCAGGGGTTATAACTATGGCTACACCTTC. It encodes CASSGRGYNYGYTF.

The chain links TRBV27 to TRBJ1-2; 7 bases fit TRBD1. Germline CDR1 MNHEY, CDR2 SMNVEV (reference sequence). Unmatched junction bases numbered 3, after V lost 4 bases and J lost 4 bases. The CDR3 is 13 amino acids. The CDR3 region has the DNA TGTGCCAGCAGTTCAGGGGGTGGCTATGGCTACACCTTC. Translation: CASSSGGGYGYTF.

The rearrangement joins TRBV28 to TRBJ2-4, with 7 bases fitting TRBD2. V dropped 5 bases and J dropped 8; count of bases not matched to a gene: 9. Looked up from germline, CDR1 is MDHEN and CDR2 is SYDVKM. There are 14 residues in the CDR3. The CDR3 DNA reads as TGTGCCAGCAGTGTAGCGGGCACGGTTTACATTCAGTACTTC. Translation gives CASSVAGTVYIQYF.

The CDR3 spells CASTGSLAGYEQYF. The CDR3 region has the DNA TGTGCCAGCACTGGAAGTCTAGCGGGATACGAGCAGTACTTC. V and J are TRBV28 and TRBJ2-7; TRBD2 matches at 9 bases. Germline lookup yields CDR1 MDHEN and CDR2 SYDVKM. V shed 7 bases and J 4 bases; nucleotides not matched to a gene: 8. The CDR3 runs 14 residues.

This chain joins TRBV19 and TRBJ2-7, with D perhaps matching TRBD1 (6 bases). This CDR3 region has 18 residues. From germline, CDR1 is LNHDA and CDR2 SQIVND (reference sequence). Trimming shortened V by 0 bases and J by 5 bases, and 23 bases separated the two germline ends. The CDR3 DNA reads as TGTGCCAGTAGTATAGATTTCACCGGGACACGGGGTCGGAACGAGCAGTACTTC. Translating gives CASSIDFTGTRGRNEQYF.

The genes are TRBV28 and TRBJ1-5; 7 bases match TRBD1. The germline CDR1 and CDR2 sequences are MDHEN and SYDVKM. This CDR3 comprises 15 residues. The ends lost 6 bases at V and 0 bases at J; junction bases unmatched: 5. CDR3 DNA: TGTGCCAGCAGCCGAGGGGGCTCTAGCAATCAGCCCCAGCATTTT. Translating gives CASSRGGSSNQPQHF.

J is TRBJ1-1 and V is TRBV28; the D is unclear. Per germline, CDR1 MDHEN and CDR2 SYDVKM. The CDR3 contains 12 residues. V was cut by 5 bases and J by 6 bases, with 10 bases left in between. This chain's CDR3 is CASSLPAAEAFF. The CDR3 region has the DNA TGTGCCAGCAGTCTTCCTGCGGCTGAAGCTTTCTTT.

The chain couples TRBV2 to TRBJ1-1, with a weak D call TRBD1 (6 bases). CDR3 size: 14 residues. Trimming took 4 bases from V and 10 from J, leaving 19 bases between them. Germline V gives CDR1 SNHLY, CDR2 FYNNEI. The DNA of the CDR3 is TGTGCCAGCAGTGGTCAGGGGAGTTTATCTGGAGCTTTCTTT. Its protein is CASSGQGSLSGAFF.

The CDR3 coding sequence is TGCGCCAGCAGCCAGAGGGGGGGGGATCGAGGAAACATTCAGTACTTC. Translating gives CASSQRGGDRGNIQYF. The chain carries TRBV4-1 and TRBJ2-4; TRBD2 is a possible D gene (7 bases). Looked up from germline, CDR1 is MGHRA and CDR2 is YSYEKL. V lost 3 bases, J lost 6 bases, and 18 bases lay in between. This CDR3 is built from 16 residues.

The chain carries TRBV6-6 and TRBJ1-4; D is ambiguous. Trimming stripped 5 bases from V and 10 bases from J, with 11 bases between. Germline CDR1 reads MNHNY; CDR2 reads SVGAGI (reference sequence). This CDR3 is 12 amino acids long. The CDR3 bases are TGTGCCAGCAGTCCCGCGTCCGGAAAACTGTTTTTT. It yields the protein CASSPASGKLFF.

The gene calls are TRBV5-6 and TRBJ1-2; 7 nucleotides match TRBD1. Germline assignment: CDR1 SGHDT and CDR2 YYEEEE. The length of the CDR3 is 15 residues. V lost 4 bases, J lost 5 bases, and 11 bases stayed unmatched. The CDR3 sequence is CASSAGRQGHYGYTF. The CDR3 DNA follows: TGTGCCAGCAGCGCCGGGCGACAGGGACATTATGGCTACACCTTC. Based on the CDR3 plus reference TRBV5-6 and TRBJ1-2, the full variable domain is DAGVTQSPTHLIKTRGQQVTLRCSPKSGHDTVSWYQQALGQGPQFIFQYYEEEERQRGNFPDRFSGHQFPNYSSELNVNALLLGDSALYLCASSAGRQGHYGYTFGSGTRLTVV.